What follows is one T cell receptor beta chain and its context. The antigen this receptor binds is unknown. No base quality values were provided; no much bigger clone lies one nucleotide off. These data are taken from a study of shared clonotypes between healthy human individuals (dated by TCRdb to about 2020). About the investigation overall: Two women and a few men aged 18 to 49 years were included in the cohort. For each donor, CD4 naive and CD4 memory were each given three plates, CD8 naive was given two plates, and CD8 memory was given one plate. To estimate repertoire size and how much clonotypes are shared between individuals, the study performed deep sequencing of blood TCR repertoires from roughly five healthy adults. Libraries were prepared and TCR repertoires were sequenced by different laboratories using diverse techniques, in order to increase sequencing depth and limit assay-specific biases. Per donor, leukapheresis produced somewhere between about 0.9 and 10 billion PBMCs.

CDR1 and CDR2, looked up from the germline V gene (reference sequence), are GTSNPN and SVGIG. Taken from cysteine to phenylalanine, the CDR3 has 15 residues. Of the read, only the CDR3 DNA is kept; its 45 bases are in frame from base 1. V is cut back by 3 bases and J by 4 bases, with 6 bases in the junction unmatched. Study-wide conclusions, independent of this receptor: Sharing across a few donors was observed for about 5% of naive CD4, 3% to 4% of naive CD8, roughly 2.4% of memory CD4, and around 0.4% of memory CD8 clonotypes. Estimated clonotype richness was generally larger for naive than for memory subsets. Compared with non-shared clonotypes, clonotypes shared by all four sorted-subset donors had higher generation probabilities. Because the study included only a small number of donors, the genetic and exposure-history diversity represented was limited. Based on pairwise subsampling, the degree of clonotype sharing among donors was expected to be affected by sequencing depth. Only blood was sampled, and tissue TCR repertoires likely differ from those in blood. Incomplete sequencing was indicated by rarefaction of sorted-subset datasets, despite the large sequencing depth.

Donors were healthy HIV-negative adults with no recently reported acute infections or vaccinations. Every donor was a Caucasian adult living in Nashville, Tennessee, USA. CD4+ T cells were enriched by magnetic negative selection, after which naive cells were positively selected on CD45RA and the negative fraction was taken as the memory subset. Blood was collected by leukapheresis, and PBMCs were isolated by Ficoll-Histopaque density gradient centrifugation and then cryopreserved in liquid nitrogen vapor phase. Purity and quantity of every magnetically sorted T cell population were checked by analytical flow cytometry. Genomic DNA was isolated from every sorted fraction and measured by UV absorbance on a Nanodrop 2000c. TCR CDR3 regions were amplified from genomic DNA by multiplex PCR using the deep immunoSEQ assay. Genomic DNA extracted from each cell subset was distributed evenly over all wells of several immunoSEQ 96-well plates, and each plate served as one replicate. For sorted subsets, each replicate PCR was loaded with about 200 ng genomic DNA, equivalent to some 27,000 T cell genomes. The purified libraries were quantified using a Qubit 3.0 fluorometer, sized with a Bioanalyzer 2100, and then quantified again using the KAPA Library Quantification kit. Each immunoSEQ 96-well plate was sequenced on its own single-read 150-cycle Illumina NextSeq 550 flow cell. The original pipeline was this. Because only junctional sequences without quality scores were contained in the immunoSEQ output, filtering matching that applied to full-length reads could not be performed. To assign V/J genes and CDR3, sequences were annotated using PyIR, a Python wrapper for IgBLAST v1.9, with IMGT germline references. Reads were removed for weak V/J assignments (E-value above 1e-6), missing CDR3, stop codons, out-of-frame junctions, or ambiguous translated residues. V3J clonotypes were defined by identical inferred V gene, J gene, and CDR3 amino acid sequence. Percentage overlap between repertoires was calculated by dividing the number of shared unique clonotypes by the size of the smaller repertoire. Richness of each repertoire was evaluated using RTK rarefaction, the Chao1 estimator, and Recon v2.1 estimates of unobserved clonotypes. OLGA was used to compute generation probabilities for all TCRbeta clonotypes that the gDNA method yielded from a handful of donors. What TCRdb holds here is the immuneACCESS table cut down to in-frame rearrangements. Part of the clones is not present; checked against another copy, under half of the missing clones reflect an unresolved V gene, and the others are unexplained. The V and J calls and clone size come from that table; D and trimming were worked out from the DNA. The sample records roughly 520,000 clones, about 96% of which are singletons. Approximately 0.06% of the sample is held by the ten biggest clonotypes.

The sequenced material came from naive CD4+ T cells sorted from blood. Per the publication, the cell subset or site label means: CD45RA+ positively selected. The TCR was taken from a woman aged 25 to 39 in good health. This chain is built from TRBV30 and TRBJ1-1, with 12 bases aligning to TRBD1. The CDR3 protein sequence reads: CAWSPGQGASTEAFF. The sequenced DNA is TGTGCCTGGAGCCCGGGACAGGGGGCCTCCACTGAAGCTTTCTTT. Beyond the CDR3, the reference TRBV30 and TRBJ1-1 genes provide the residues; the full variable domain reads: SQTIHQWPATLVQPVGSPLSLECTVEGTSNPNLYWYRQAAGRGLQLLFYSVGIGQISSEVPQNLSASRPQDRQFILSSKKLLLSDSGFYLCAWSPGQGASTEAFFGQGTRLTVV.